Listed here is a single T cell receptor beta chain. This specimen comes from a study of blood T cell repertoires in COVID-19. V was trimmed by 0 bases and J by 1 base, leaving 11 bases between them. There are 16 residues in the CDR3. Germline assignment: CDR1 SGHRS and CDR2 YFSETQ. Libraries were prepared by immunoSEQ multiplex PCR; TCRdb keeps only in-frame clonotypes and omits some of them. Altogether roughly 220,000 clones are present, about four fifths being singletons, with the ten largest covering approximately 6.6%. The sequence derives from a middle-aged woman who had recovered from COVID-19. Sequencing input: PBMCs or T cells enriched from blood (not recorded which). V and J are TRBV5-1 and TRBJ2-1; D perhaps matches TRBD2 (5 bases). CDR3 nucleotide sequence: TGCGCCAGCAGCTTGGGGTTCGCGGGTTCCTACAATGAGCAGTTCTTC. Translation gives CASSLGFAGSYNEQFF.